These 12 T cell receptor beta chains originate from one sample sequenced in a study of blood T cell repertoires in COVID-19. Generated by immunoSEQ multiplex PCR, the TCRdb table keeps only in-frame clones and is missing some. The repertoire holds 80,000 to 100,000 clones, with around nine tenths as singletons. The material sequenced was peripheral blood. The source of these receptors is a woman at least 80 years old with acute or convalescent COVID-19.

This clone was counted once. The chain is built from TRBV2 and TRBJ2-1; 11 nucleotides match TRBD2. The germline gives CDR1 SNHLY, CDR2 FYNNEI. CDR3 length: 16 residues. The V and J ends lost 7 bases and 9 bases, in that order; junction bases with no gene match: 14. The CDR3 DNA reads as TGTGCCAGCACCGAACTAGCGGGGGTGTCGAGGGGTGAGCAGTTCTTC. Encoded protein: CASTELAGVSRGEQFF.

The chain joins TRBV2 to TRBJ1-1; D is undetermined. The V and J ends lost 6 bases and 2 bases respectively, with 10 bases between them. CDR1 is SNHLY, CDR2 FYNNEI, per germline. The CDR3 has 13 residues. The CDR3 nucleotides read TGTGCCAGCAGAGGACTGGGCAACACTGAAGCTTTCTTT. It encodes CASRGLGNTEAFF.

In this sample, this clone turned up a few times. The chain is built from TRBV25-1 and TRBJ2-7; D is unresolved. CDR1 and CDR2 from the germline V gene are MGHDK and SYGVNS. CDR3 length: 13 amino acids. The V end lost 3 bases, the J end lost 6 bases, and 12 bases lay between the germline ends. CDR3 region: CASSDALPGEQYF. The CDR3 DNA follows: TGTGCCAGCAGTGATGCCCTTCCCGGCGAGCAGTACTTC.

This chain joins TRBV5-4 and TRBJ1-4; tentative D call: TRBD1 (6 bases). Trimming stripped 1 base from V and 12 bases from J, with 16 bases between. Germline CDR1 reads SGHNT; CDR2 reads YYREEE (reference sequence). The CDR3 spans 14 residues. CDR3 nucleotides: TGTGCCAGCAGCTTGCTGTCAGGGAAGGGGGAACTGTTTTTT. It translates to CASSLLSGKGELFF. The full variable domain, completed using reference TRBV5-4 and TRBJ1-4, is ETGVTQSPTHLIKTRGQQVTLRCSSQSGHNTVSWYQQALGQGPQFIFQYYREEENGRGNFPPRFSGLQFPNYSSELNVNALELDDSALYLCASSLLSGKGELFFGSGTQLSVL.

V gene TRBV6-5 combines with J gene TRBJ1-2, with TRBD1 identical over 9 bases. J was trimmed by 6 bases and V by 2 bases; bases with no gene match: 7. The CDR3 consists of 15 residues. Germline CDR1 and CDR2: MNHEY and SVGAGI. For the CDR3, the DNA is TGTGCCAGCAGTTACCTTGGGACAGGGCCCAATGGCTACACCTTC. Translated, it gives CASSYLGTGPNGYTF.

This sequence joins TRBV19 and TRBJ2-1, with 12 bases that match TRBD2. This CDR3 is 17 amino acids long. The ends lost 3 bases at V and 4 bases at J; junction bases unmatched: 7. From germline, CDR1 is LNHDA and CDR2 SQIVND (reference sequence). CDR3 amino acids: CASSIAPLAGGYNEQFF. In DNA, the CDR3 is TGTGCCAGTAGTATTGCCCCACTAGCGGGGGGATACAATGAGCAGTTCTTC.

The rearrangement uses TRBV5-5 and TRBJ1-5; the match to TRBD1 covers 7 bases. The CDR3 covers 15 residues. Germline V CDR1 and CDR2: SGHKS, YYEKEE (reference sequence). The trim removed 0 bases at V and 1 base at J, leaving 1 base unmatched. CDR3 region: CASSLEDRSNQPQHF. DNA of the CDR3: TGTGCCAGCAGCTTGGAGGACAGGAGCAATCAGCCCCAGCATTTT.

The chain joins TRBV27 to TRBJ2-7; a possible D gene is TRBD2 (5 bases). Germline CDR1 reads MNHEY; CDR2 reads SMNVEV (reference sequence). With 6 bases removed from V and 2 bases from J, the gap between germline ends came to 11 bases. This CDR3 comprises 13 residues. The DNA of the CDR3 is TGTGCCAGCAGGCCTCTGGAGGCCTACGAGCAGTACTTC. Translation gives CASRPLEAYEQYF.

The chain uses TRBV11-3 and TRBJ2-5; 9 bases match TRBD2. J was trimmed by 6 bases and V by 5 bases; bases with no gene match: 10. This CDR3 is 15 amino acids long. Germline CDR1 is SGHNT and CDR2 is YENEEA. In DNA, the CDR3 is TGTGCCAGCAGCCCCACTGGCGGGGGGGAGAAGACCCAGTACTTC. Its protein product is CASSPTGGGEKTQYF.

The J gene is TRBJ2-5, the V gene TRBV5-1; possible D gene TRBD2, 7 bases. V dropped 3 bases and J dropped 1 base, with 16 bases sitting between them. CDR1 is SGHRS, CDR2 YFSETQ, per germline. This CDR3 spans 16 amino acids. The CDR3, as DNA: TGCGCCAGCAGCTCTCTGGGACGGGGGGCCCAAGAGACCCAGTACTTC. The encoded protein is CASSSLGRGAQETQYF.

The J gene is TRBJ2-7, the V gene TRBV9, with 12 bases matching TRBD2. Per germline, CDR1 SGDLS and CDR2 YYNGEE. V gave up 4 bases and J gave up 3 bases; unmatched junction bases: 5. The CDR3 has 15 amino acids. DNA of the CDR3: TGTGCCAGCAGCCAGGGACTAGCGGGCCTCTACGAGCAGTACTTC. Translated, it gives CASSQGLAGLYEQYF. Filled out from reference TRBV9 and TRBJ2-7, the complete variable domain reads DSGVTQTPKHLITATGQRVTLRCSPRSGDLSVYWYQQSLDQGLQFLIQYYNGEERAKGNILERFSAQQFPDLHSELNLSSLELGDSALYFCASSQGLAGLYEQYFGPGTRLTVT.

In its sample, this clone was seen once. The chain employs TRBV18 and TRBJ1-1; no reliable D call. CDR3 length: 13 residues. V dropped 6 bases and J dropped 1 base, with 9 bases sitting between them. The germline V gene has CDR1 KGHSH and CDR2 LQKENI. CDR3 bases: TGTGCCAGCTCCGCTCAGGAGAACACTGAAGCTTTCTTT. Amino acid sequence: CASSAQENTEAFF.